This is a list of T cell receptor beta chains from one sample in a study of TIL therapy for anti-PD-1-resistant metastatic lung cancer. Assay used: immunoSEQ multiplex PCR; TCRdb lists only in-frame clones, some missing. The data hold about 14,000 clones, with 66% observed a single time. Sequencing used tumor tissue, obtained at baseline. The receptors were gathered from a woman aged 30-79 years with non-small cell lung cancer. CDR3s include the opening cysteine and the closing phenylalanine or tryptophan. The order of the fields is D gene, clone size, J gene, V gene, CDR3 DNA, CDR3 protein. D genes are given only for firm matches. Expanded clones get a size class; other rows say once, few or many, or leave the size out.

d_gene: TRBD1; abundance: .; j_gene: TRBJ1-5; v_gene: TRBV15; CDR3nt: TGTGCCACCAGCAGAACGGGGACAGGATTGAATCAGCCCCAGCATTTT; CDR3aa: CATSRTGTGLNQPQHF
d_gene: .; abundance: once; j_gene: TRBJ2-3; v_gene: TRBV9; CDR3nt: TGTGCCAGCAGCGTTAGCACAGATACGCAGTATTTT; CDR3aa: CASSVSTDTQYF
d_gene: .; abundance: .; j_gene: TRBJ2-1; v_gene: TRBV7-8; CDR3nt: TGTGCCAGCAGCTTAGTCCGGGACTTATACAATGAGCAGTTCTTC; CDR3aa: CASSLVRDLYNEQFF
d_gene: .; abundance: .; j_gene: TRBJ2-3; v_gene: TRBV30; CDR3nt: TGTGCCTGGAGTCACGGGTCCGCAGATACGCAGTATTTT; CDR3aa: CAWSHGSADTQYF
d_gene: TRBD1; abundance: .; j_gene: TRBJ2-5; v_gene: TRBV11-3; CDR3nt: TGTGCCAGCAGCCCAGGACAGGGAGAAGAGACCCAGTACTTC; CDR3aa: CASSPGQGEETQYF
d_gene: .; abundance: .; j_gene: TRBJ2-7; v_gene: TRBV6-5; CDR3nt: TGTGCCAGCAGGGCAGGGTCCGAGCAGTACTTC; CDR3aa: CASRAGSEQYF
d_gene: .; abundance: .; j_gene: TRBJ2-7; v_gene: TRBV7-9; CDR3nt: TGTGCCAGCAGCTTAGAGTCGGAGCAGTACTTC; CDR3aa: CASSLESEQYF
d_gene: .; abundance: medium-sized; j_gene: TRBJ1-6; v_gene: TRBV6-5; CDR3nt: TGTGCCAGCAGTTTACCGGGACTTTCACCCCTCCACTTT; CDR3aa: CASSLPGLSPLHF
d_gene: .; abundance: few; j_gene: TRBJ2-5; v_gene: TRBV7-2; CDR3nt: TGTGCCAGCAGCTTAACGGGGACCCGAACCCAAGAGACCCAGTACTTC; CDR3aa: CASSLTGTRTQETQYF
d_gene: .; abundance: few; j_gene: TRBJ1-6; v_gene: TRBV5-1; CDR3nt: TGCGCCAGCAGCTTGGCCGGGACCAAAAGTTCACCCCTCCACTTT; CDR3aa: CASSLAGTKSSPLHF
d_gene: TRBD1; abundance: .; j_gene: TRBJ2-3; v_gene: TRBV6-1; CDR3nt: TGTGCCAGCAGTTTGGGACAGAGCACAGATACGCAGTATTTT; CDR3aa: CASSLGQSTDTQYF
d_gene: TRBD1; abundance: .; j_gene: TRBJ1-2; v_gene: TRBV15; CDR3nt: TGTGCCACCAGCAGAGTGGGGACAGAGAATTATGGCTACACCTTC; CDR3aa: CATSRVGTENYGYTF
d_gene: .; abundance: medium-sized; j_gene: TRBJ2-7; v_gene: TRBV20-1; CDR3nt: TGCAGTGCTAGGACCTACGAGCAGTACTTC; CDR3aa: CSARTYEQYF
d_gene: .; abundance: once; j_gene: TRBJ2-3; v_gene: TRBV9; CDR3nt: TGTGCCAGCAGCGTAGAGGGTTCTAGGCCCACAGATACGCAGTATTTT; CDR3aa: CASSVEGSRPTDTQYF
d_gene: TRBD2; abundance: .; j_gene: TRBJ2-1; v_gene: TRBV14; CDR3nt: TGTGCCAGCAGCCTATTCTCTAGCGGGGGGTACCAGTTCTTC; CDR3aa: CASSLFSSGGYQFF
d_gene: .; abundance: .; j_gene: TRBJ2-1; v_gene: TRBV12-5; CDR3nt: TGTGCTAGTGGTTTGAATCCGGGACTGAGCTCCTACAATGAGCAGTTCTTC; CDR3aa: CASGLNPGLSSYNEQFF
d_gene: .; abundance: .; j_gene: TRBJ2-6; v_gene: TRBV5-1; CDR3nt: TGCGCCAGCAGCCCCGCAGGTGGGGCCAACGTCCTGACTTTC; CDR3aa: CASSPAGGANVLTF
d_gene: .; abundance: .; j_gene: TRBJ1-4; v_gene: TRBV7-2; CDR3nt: TGTGCCAGCAGCCCCCATCGGGCAGAGAATGAAAAACTGTTTTTT; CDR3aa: CASSPHRAENEKLFF
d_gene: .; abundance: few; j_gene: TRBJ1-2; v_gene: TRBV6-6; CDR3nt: TGTGCCAGCAGCCCCAGGATAAACTATGGCTACACCTTC; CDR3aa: CASSPRINYGYTF
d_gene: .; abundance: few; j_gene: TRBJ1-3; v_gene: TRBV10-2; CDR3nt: TGCGCCAGCAGTGACTCAACGGGAAACACCATATATTTT; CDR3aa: CASSDSTGNTIYF
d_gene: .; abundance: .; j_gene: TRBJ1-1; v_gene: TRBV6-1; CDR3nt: TGTGCCAGCAGTCAGGGAGCAGAAGCTTTCTTT; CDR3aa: CASSQGAEAFF
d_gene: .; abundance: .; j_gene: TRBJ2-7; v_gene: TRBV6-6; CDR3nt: TGTGCCAGCAGTGCAGAAAGGGGTACCTACGAGCAGTACTTC; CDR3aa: CASSAERGTYEQYF
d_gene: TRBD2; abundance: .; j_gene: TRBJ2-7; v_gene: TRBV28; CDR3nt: TGTGCCAGCAGTTCCAAACTAGCGGGAGTGCCATGGTCCTACGAGCAGTACTTC; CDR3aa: CASSSKLAGVPWSYEQYF
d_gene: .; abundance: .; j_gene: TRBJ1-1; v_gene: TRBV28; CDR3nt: TGTGCCAGCCGCCCTCGAGGGGCTGAAGCTTTCTTT; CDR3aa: CASRPRGAEAFF
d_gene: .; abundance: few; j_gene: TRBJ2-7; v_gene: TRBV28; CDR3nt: TGTGCCAGCAGTTTAGTCGCCCCTTTGGAGGTCTACGAGCAGTACTTC; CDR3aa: CASSLVAPLEVYEQYF
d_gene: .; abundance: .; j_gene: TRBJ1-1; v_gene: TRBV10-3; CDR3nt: TGTGCCATGTCAGAAGACCCACAGGCCACTGAAGCTTTCTTT; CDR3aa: CAMSEDPQATEAFF
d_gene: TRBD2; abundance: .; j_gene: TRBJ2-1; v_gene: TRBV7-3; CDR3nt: TGTGCCAGCAGCCGCCTGATGGTTAGCGGGGGGCCCGAACGCAATGAGCAGTTCTTC; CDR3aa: CASSRLMVSGGPERNEQFF
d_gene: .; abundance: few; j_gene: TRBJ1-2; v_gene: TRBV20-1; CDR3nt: TGCAGTGCTAGTCAGGCAGGCTACACCTTC; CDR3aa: CSASQAGYTF
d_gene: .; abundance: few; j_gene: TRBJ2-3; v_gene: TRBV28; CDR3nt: TGTGCCAGCAGTTTACGGGGTAGCGGTAGCACAGATACGCAGTATTTT; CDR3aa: CASSLRGSGSTDTQYF
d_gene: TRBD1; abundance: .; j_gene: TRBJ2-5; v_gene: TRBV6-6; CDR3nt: TGTGCCAGCAGTAACGGGGGACAGGGCCAAGAGACCCAGTACTTC; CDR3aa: CASSNGGQGQETQYF
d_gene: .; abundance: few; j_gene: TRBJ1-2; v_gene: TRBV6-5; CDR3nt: TGTGCCAGCAGGGACCCAGGGTATTATGGCTACACCTTC; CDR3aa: CASRDPGYYGYTF
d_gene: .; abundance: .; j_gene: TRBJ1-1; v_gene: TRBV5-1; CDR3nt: TGCGCCAGCAGCCCTCCAAACGGCATGAACACTGAAGCTTTCTTT; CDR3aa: CASSPPNGMNTEAFF
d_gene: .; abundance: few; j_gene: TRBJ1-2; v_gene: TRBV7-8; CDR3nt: TGTGCCAGCAGCTTAGAAGGGTACGGCTACACCTTC; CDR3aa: CASSLEGYGYTF
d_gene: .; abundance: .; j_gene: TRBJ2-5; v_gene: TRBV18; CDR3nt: TGTGCCAGCTCAAACAGGGAAGAGACCCAGTACTTC; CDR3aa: CASSNREETQYF
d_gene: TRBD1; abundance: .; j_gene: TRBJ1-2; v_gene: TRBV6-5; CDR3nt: TGTGCCAGCAGTTACTCCTCCCCGACAGGGGCCTATGGCTACACCTTC; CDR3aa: CASSYSSPTGAYGYTF
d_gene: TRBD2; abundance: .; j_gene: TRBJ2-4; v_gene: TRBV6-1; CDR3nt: TGTGCCAGCAGTGAAAGGGCTAGCGGAGCCAAAAACATTCAGTACTTC; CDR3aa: CASSERASGAKNIQYF
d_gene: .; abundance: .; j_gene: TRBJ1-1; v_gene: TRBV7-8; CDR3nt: TGTGCCAGCAGCTCTGACCAATACACTGAAGCTTTCTTT; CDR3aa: CASSSDQYTEAFF
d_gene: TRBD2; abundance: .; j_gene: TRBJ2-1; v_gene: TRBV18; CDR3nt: TGTGCCAGCTCACCACCGGCTAGCGGCTACAATGAGCAGTTCTTC; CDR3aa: CASSPPASGYNEQFF
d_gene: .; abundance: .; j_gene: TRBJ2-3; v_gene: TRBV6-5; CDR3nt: TGTGCCAGCAGTTACTCGAATTGGGTGGCAGATACGCAGTATTTT; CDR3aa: CASSYSNWVADTQYF
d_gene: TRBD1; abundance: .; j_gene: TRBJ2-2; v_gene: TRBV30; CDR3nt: TGTGCCTGGACCAGGACAGGGGGTATCGGCGGGGAGCTGTTTTTT; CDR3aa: CAWTRTGGIGGELFF